The rows below give T cell receptor beta chains drawn from one sample of a study of CD8 T cells in ankylosing spondylitis. MiXCR, run by TCRdb on the 5' RACE reads, gives a single entry per CDR3 protein. In the table there are around 130,000 distinct CDR3 sequences, roughly 15% of which are singletons. The source material was blood, either unsorted or a sorted T cell fraction (not recorded which). The origin of the receptors is a female donor with ankylosing spondylitis or in good health (not recorded which). CDR3s include the opening cysteine and the closing phenylalanine or tryptophan. The D gene is left open where the match is weak. Expanded clones get a size class; other rows say once, few or many, or leave the size out.

abundance,d_gene,j_gene,v_gene,CDR3aa,CDR3nt
.,.,TRBJ1-5,TRBV7-2,CAGSLDGQYNQTQHF,TGTGCCGGCAGCTTGGATGGGCAGTACAATCAGACCCAGCATTTT
many,.,TRBJ1-1,TRBV6-1,CASSPQGGVVGGRLIEAFF,TGTGCCAGCAGTCCTCAAGGGGGGGTAGTGGGGGGCAGGTTAATCGAAGCTTTCTTT
.,.,TRBJ2-2,TRBV21-1,CASSSRRGPCTGELFF,TGTGCCAGCAGCAGTAGAAGGGGGCCCTGCACCGGGGAGCTGTTTTTT
many,.,TRBJ1-1,TRBV6-2/TRBV6-3,CASRHRVTEAFF,TGTGCCAGCAGACACAGGGTCACTGAAGCTTTCTTT
many,TRBD1,TRBJ1-2,TRBV29-1,CSAGTGNGYTF,TGCAGCGCAGGGACAGGGAATGGCTACACCTTC
.,.,TRBJ2-3,TRBV7-9,CASSEGNQPQYF,TGTGCCAGCAGCGAGGGGAATCAGCCCCAGTATTTT
many,TRBD2,TRBJ2-2,TRBV20-1,CSARWTSGTGELPF,TGCAGTGCTAGGTGGACTAGCGGGACCGGGGAGCTGCCTTTT
.,TRBD1,TRBJ2-7,TRBV9,CASSVYGTGVYEQYF,TGTGCCAGCAGCGTTTACGGGACAGGGGTCTACGAGCAGTACTTC
many,.,TRBJ2-2,TRBV5-6,CASSFDGINTGELFF,TGTGCCAGCAGCTTTGACGGAATTAACACCGGGGAGCTGTTTTTT
.,.,TRBJ1-1,TRBV7-9,CASSAARGMNTEAFF,TGTGCCAGCAGCGCCGCCCGGGGAATGAACACTGAAGCTTTCTTT
.,TRBD2,TRBJ2-2,TRBV20-1,CSARRFGDYNTGELFF,TGCAGTGCTAGGCGATTCGGGGACTACAACACCGGGGAGCTGTTTTTT
few,.,TRBJ1-5,TRBV19,CASSMESQPQHF,TGTGCCAGTAGTATGGAGAGTCAGCCCCAGCATTTT
.,.,TRBJ2-6,TRBV2,CAKQAVSGGANVLTF,TGTGCCAAACAAGCAGTCTCTGGTGGGGCCAACGTCCTGACTTTC
few,.,TRBJ2-2,TRBV11-1,CASSRNRPGELFF,TGTGCCAGCAGCCGAAACAGGCCCGGGGAGCTGTTTTTT
few,TRBD1,TRBJ2-5,TRBV18,CASSPIQGAVETQYF,TGTGCCAGCTCACCTATACAGGGGGCCGTCGAGACCCAGTACTTC
few,.,TRBJ1-2,TRBV30,CAWTSGYGYTF,TGTGCCTGGACCTCGGGGTATGGCTACACCTTC
few,TRBD2,TRBJ2-5,TRBV7-2,CASSLGDSGSETQYF,TGTGCCAGCAGCTTAGGTGATAGCGGGAGTGAGACCCAGTACTTC
many,.,TRBJ2-3,TRBV12-3/TRBV12-4,CASSLWSVKGPGDTQYF,TGTGCCAGCAGTTTATGGAGCGTGAAGGGGCCGGGGGATACGCAGTATTTT
few,.,TRBJ1-6,TRBV19,CASRSMDGNNSPLHF,TGTGCCAGTAGATCAATGGACGGTAATAATTCACCCCTCCACTTT
.,.,TRBJ2-5,TRBV5-1,CASSFTLGTQYF,TGCGCCAGCAGCTTTACGTTAGGGACCCAGTACTTC
few,.,TRBJ2-2,TRBV12-3/TRBV12-4,CASSLSSGPTGELFF,TGTGCCAGCAGTTTAAGTTCAGGACCCACCGGGGAGCTGTTTTTT
.,TRBD1,TRBJ2-2,TRBV28,CASREGGQGSGEPFF,TGTGCCAGCAGGGAGGGAGGACAGGGATCCGGGGAGCCGTTTTTT
.,.,TRBJ1-2,TRBV7-2,CASSLDLKGYTF,TGTGCCAGCAGCTTAGATCTCAAGGGCTACACCTTC
.,.,TRBJ1-1,TRBV6-2/TRBV6-3,CASSSGERTEAFF,TGTGCCAGCAGTTCAGGGGAAAGGACTGAAGCTTTCTTT
few,.,TRBJ1-5,TRBV15,CATSQNPQSNQPQHF,TGTGCCACCAGTCAAAACCCACAGTCCAATCAGCCCCAGCATTTT
few,.,TRBJ2-7,TRBV4-1,CASSPEPRALGSYEQYF,TGCGCCAGCAGCCCTGAGCCCCGGGCTTTAGGGTCCTACGAGCAGTACTTC
few,.,TRBJ1-3,TRBV5-1,CASSAELQGIGNTIYF,TGCGCCAGCAGCGCCGAATTACAGGGAATTGGAAACACCATATATTTT
few,TRBD2,TRBJ2-1,TRBV6-2/TRBV6-3,CASSSGTSGRALNEQFF,TGTGCCAGCAGTTCAGGTACAAGCGGGAGGGCGCTGAATGAGCAGTTCTTC
few,.,TRBJ2-1,TRBV27,CASTLGGRGNEQFF,TGTGCCAGCACCCTGGGGGGGCGCGGCAATGAGCAGTTCTTC
.,.,TRBJ2-3,TRBV7-3,CASSSRSSTDTQYF,TGTGCCAGCAGCTCCCGAAGTAGCACAGATACGCAGTATTTT
many,TRBD1,TRBJ1-2,TRBV29-1,CSVVRGSGGYTF,TGCAGCGTTGTCAGGGGGTCTGGAGGCTACACCTTC
many,TRBD1,TRBJ1-1,TRBV6-1,CASGQGWRNTEAFF,TGTGCCAGCGGACAGGGGTGGAGGAACACTGAAGCTTTCTTT
many,TRBD1,TRBJ2-1,TRBV7-2,CASRRTGADEQFF,TGTGCCAGCAGACGGACAGGGGCCGATGAGCAGTTCTTC
many,.,TRBJ1-6,TRBV6-1,CASRLDPSSPLHF,TGTGCCAGCAGACTGGACCCGAGTTCACCCCTCCACTTT
few,TRBD2,TRBJ2-1,TRBV7-9,CASRTSGKGEQFF,TGTGCCAGCAGGACTAGCGGAAAAGGAGAGCAGTTCTTC
.,.,TRBJ1-5,TRBV12-3/TRBV12-4,CASSLARPATGPQHF,TGTGCCAGCAGTTTAGCGCGGCCAGCTACTGGGCCCCAGCATTTT
.,TRBD1,TRBJ2-7,TRBV12-3/TRBV12-4,CASTHRGAGYEQYF,TGTGCCAGCACCCACAGGGGCGCCGGGTACGAGCAGTACTTC
.,.,TRBJ1-1,TRBV18,CASSPPEGGYTEAFF,TGTGCCAGCTCACCCCCGGAAGGGGGATACACTGAAGCTTTCTTT
many,TRBD1,TRBJ2-7,TRBV15,CATSRDRGQGEYF,TGTGCCACCAGCAGAGATAGGGGACAGGGGGAGTACTTC
.,TRBD1,TRBJ2-5,TRBV5-4,CASSLRGTGGETQYF,TGTGCCAGCAGCTTGAGGGGGACAGGGGGAGAGACCCAGTACTTC
.,TRBD2,TRBJ2-3,TRBV14,CASSQDSVLAGVTDTQYF,TGTGCCAGCAGCCAAGATTCAGTACTAGCGGGAGTTACAGATACGCAGTATTTT
few,.,TRBJ2-1,TRBV11-3,CASSYRGVAGYNEQFF,TGTGCCAGCAGCTACCGCGGGGTAGCTGGCTACAATGAGCAGTTCTTC
few,TRBD2,TRBJ2-7,TRBV9,CASSPIGGGPYEQYF,TGTGCCAGCAGCCCAATCGGCGGGGGACCCTACGAGCAGTACTTC
.,TRBD2,TRBJ2-1,TRBV6-5,CASSYSGGSSYNEQFF,TGTGCCAGCAGTTACTCAGGCGGGAGCTCCTACAATGAGCAGTTCTTC
few,TRBD1,TRBJ1-6,TRBV6-1,CASRFDRGLFFDSPLHF,TGTGCCAGCAGATTCGACAGGGGGCTGTTTTTTGATTCACCCCTCCACTTT